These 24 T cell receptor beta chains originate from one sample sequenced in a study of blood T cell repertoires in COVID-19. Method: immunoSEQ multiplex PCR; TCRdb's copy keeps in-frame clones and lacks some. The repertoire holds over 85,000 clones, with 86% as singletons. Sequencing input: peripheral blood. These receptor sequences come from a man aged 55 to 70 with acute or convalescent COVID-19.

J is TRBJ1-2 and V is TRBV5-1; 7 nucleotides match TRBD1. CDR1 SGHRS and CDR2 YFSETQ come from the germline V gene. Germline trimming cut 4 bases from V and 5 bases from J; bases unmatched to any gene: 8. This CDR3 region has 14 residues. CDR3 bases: TGCGCCAGCAGCCCTGACAGGGTTGCGTATGGCTACACCTTC. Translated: CASSPDRVAYGYTF.

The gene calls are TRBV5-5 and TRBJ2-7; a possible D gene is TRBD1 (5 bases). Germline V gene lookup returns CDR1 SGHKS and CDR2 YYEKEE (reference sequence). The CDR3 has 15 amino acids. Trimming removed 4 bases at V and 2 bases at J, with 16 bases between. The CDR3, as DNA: TGTGCCAGCAGCCCTTTAGCCAGGGCCGCCTACGAGCAGTACTTC. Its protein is CASSPLARAAYEQYF.

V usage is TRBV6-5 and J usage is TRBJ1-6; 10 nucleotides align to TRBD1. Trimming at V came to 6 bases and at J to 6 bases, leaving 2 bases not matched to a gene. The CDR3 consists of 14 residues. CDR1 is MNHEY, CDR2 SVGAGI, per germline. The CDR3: CASRRTGGNSPLHF. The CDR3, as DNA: TGTGCCAGCAGGAGGACAGGGGGTAATTCACCCCTCCACTTT.

CDR3 loop: CASSAEGAQTEAFF. CDR3 nucleotides: TGTGCCAGCAGTGCCGAGGGGGCGCAAACTGAAGCTTTCTTT. V and J are TRBV6-4 and TRBJ1-1, with 7 bases aligning to TRBD1. CDR3 length: 14 residues. J was trimmed by 5 bases and V by 4 bases; bases with no gene match: 7. CDR1 and CDR2 from the germline V gene are MRHNA and SNTAGT.

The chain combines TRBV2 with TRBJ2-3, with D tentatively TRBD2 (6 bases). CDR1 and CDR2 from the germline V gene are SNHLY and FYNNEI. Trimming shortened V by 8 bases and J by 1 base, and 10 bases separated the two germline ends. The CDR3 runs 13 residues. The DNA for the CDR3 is TGTGCCAGCGGCGGGGTGGGCACAGATACGCAGTATTTT. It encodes CASGGVGTDTQYF.

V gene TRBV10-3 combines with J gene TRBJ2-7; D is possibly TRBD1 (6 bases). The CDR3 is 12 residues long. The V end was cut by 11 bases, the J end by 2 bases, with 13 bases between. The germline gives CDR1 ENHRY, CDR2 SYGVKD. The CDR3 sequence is CALSTGTYEQYF. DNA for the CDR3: TGTGCCTTAAGCACAGGGACCTACGAGCAGTACTTC.

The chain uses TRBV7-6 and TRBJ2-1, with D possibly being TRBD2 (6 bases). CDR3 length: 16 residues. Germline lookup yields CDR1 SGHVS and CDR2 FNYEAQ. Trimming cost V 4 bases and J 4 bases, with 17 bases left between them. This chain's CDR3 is CASSSGTPIGYNEQFF. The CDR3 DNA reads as TGTGCCAGCAGCTCCGGGACTCCTATAGGGTACAATGAGCAGTTCTTC.

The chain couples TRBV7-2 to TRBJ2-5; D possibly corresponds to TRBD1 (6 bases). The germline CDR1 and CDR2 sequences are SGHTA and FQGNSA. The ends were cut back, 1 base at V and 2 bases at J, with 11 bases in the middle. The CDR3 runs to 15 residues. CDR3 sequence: CASSLDTGYQETQYF. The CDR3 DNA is TGTGCCAGCAGCTTAGATACAGGGTATCAAGAGACCCAGTACTTC.

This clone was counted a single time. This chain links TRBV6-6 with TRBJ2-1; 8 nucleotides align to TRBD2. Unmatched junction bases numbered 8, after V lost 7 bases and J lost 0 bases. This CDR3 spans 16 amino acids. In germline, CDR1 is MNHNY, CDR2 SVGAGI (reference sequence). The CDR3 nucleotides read TGTGCCAGCACCAGGGGCGGGGGGATCTCCTACAATGAGCAGTTCTTC. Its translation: CASTRGGGISYNEQFF.

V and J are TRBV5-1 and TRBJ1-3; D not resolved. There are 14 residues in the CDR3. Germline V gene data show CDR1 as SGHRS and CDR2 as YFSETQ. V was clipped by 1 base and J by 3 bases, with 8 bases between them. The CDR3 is CASSLQIDGNTIYF. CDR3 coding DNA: TGCGCCAGCAGCTTGCAGATTGATGGAAACACCATATATTTT.

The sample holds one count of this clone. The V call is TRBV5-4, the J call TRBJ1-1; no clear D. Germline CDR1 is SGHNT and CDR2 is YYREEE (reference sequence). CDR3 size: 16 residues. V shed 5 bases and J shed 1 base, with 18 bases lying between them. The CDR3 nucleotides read TGTGCCAGCAGACTAGGCGAAGGGAGCCCGAACACTGAAGCTTTCTTT. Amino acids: CASRLGEGSPNTEAFF.

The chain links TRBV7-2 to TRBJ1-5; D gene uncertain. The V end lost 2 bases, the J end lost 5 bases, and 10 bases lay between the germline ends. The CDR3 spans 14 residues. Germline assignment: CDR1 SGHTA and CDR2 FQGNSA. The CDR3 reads CASSLLGVDQPQHF. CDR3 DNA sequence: TGTGCCAGCAGCTTATTGGGAGTGGATCAGCCCCAGCATTTT.

The CDR3 region is CASGLRDNNQPQHF. The CDR3 nucleotides read TGTGCCAGTGGTCTCCGGGACAACAATCAGCCCCAGCATTTT. V usage is TRBV19 and J usage is TRBJ1-5, with a possible D match to TRBD1 (6 bases). From germline, CDR1 is LNHDA and CDR2 SQIVND (reference sequence). CDR3 size: 14 residues. Between the trimmed V and J ends, which lost 8 bases and 3 bases, there was a span of 14 bases.

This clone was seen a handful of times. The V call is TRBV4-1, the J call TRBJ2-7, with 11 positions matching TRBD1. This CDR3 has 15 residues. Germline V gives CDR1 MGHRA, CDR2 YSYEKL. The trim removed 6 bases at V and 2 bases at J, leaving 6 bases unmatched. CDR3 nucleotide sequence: TGCGCCAGCAGTAAGGGACAGGGGGATACCTACGAGCAGTACTTC. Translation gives CASSKGQGDTYEQYF.

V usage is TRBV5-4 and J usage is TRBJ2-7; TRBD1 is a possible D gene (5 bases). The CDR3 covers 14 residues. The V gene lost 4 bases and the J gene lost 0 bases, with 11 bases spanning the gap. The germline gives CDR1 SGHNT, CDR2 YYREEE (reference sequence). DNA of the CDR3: TGTGCCAGCAGCCCCACAGGCAGCTCCTACGAGCAGTACTTC. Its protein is CASSPTGSSYEQYF.

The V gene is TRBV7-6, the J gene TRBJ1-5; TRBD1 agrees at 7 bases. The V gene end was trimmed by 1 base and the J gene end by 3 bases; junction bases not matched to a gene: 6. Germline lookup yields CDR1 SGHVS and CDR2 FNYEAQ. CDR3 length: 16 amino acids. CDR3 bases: TGTGCCAGCAGCTTAGTAGGGGGCGCCCCCAATCAGCCCCAGCATTTT. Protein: CASSLVGGAPNQPQHF.

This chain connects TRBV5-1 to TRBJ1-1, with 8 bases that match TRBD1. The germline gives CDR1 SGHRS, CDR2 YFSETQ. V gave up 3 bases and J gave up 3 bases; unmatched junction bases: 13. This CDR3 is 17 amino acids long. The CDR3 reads CASSSNQGARMDTEAFF. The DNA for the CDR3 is TGCGCCAGCAGCTCAAACCAGGGGGCGCGGATGGACACTGAAGCTTTCTTT.

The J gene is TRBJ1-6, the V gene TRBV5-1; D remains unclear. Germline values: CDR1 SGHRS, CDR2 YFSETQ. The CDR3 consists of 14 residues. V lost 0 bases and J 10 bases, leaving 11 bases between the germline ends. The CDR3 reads CASSLELSDSPLHF. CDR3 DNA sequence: TGCGCCAGCAGCTTGGAGTTGAGCGACTCACCCCTCCACTTT.

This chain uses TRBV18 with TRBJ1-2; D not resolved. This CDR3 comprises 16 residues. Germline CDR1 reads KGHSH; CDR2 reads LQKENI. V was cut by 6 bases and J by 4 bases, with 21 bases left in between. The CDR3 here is CASSPDPAGRFYGYTF. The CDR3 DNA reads TGTGCCAGCTCGCCAGATCCGGCAGGAAGGTTCTATGGCTACACCTTC. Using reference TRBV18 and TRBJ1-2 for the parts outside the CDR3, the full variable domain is NAGVMQNPRHLVRRRGQEARLRCSPMKGHSHVYWYRQLPEEGLKFMVYLQKENIIDESGMPKERFSAEFPKEGPSILRIQQVVRGDSAAYFCASSPDPAGRFYGYTFGSGTRLTVV.

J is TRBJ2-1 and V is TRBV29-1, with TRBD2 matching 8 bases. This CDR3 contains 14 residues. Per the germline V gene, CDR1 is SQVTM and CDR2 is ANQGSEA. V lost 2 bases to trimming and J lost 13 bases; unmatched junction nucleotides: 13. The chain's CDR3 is CSVESGAGGLLQFF. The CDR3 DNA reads TGCAGCGTTGAAAGTGGGGCGGGGGGTCTCCTTCAGTTCTTC.

The CDR3 loop reads CASSKREWDEQYF. The CDR3 DNA reads TGTGCCAGCAGCAAGCGGGAGTGGGACGAGCAGTACTTC. V and J are TRBV9 and TRBJ2-7; TRBD2 aligns across 8 bases. Germline assignment: CDR1 SGDLS and CDR2 YYNGEE. J lost 5 bases, V lost 4 bases, and 5 bases had no gene match. The CDR3 runs to 13 residues.

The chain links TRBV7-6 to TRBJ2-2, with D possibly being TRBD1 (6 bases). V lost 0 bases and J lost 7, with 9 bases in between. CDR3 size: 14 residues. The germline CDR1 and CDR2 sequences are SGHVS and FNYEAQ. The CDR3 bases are TGTGCCAGCAGCTTAGCGAAAGGGGGCGGGGAGCTGTTTTTT. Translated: CASSLAKGGGELFF. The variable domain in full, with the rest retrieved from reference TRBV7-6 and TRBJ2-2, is GAGVSQSPRYKVTKRGQDVALRCDPISGHVSLYWYRQALGQGPEFLTYFNYEAQQDKSGLPNDRFSAERPEGSISTLTIQRTEQRDSAMYRCASSLAKGGGELFFGEGSRLTVL.

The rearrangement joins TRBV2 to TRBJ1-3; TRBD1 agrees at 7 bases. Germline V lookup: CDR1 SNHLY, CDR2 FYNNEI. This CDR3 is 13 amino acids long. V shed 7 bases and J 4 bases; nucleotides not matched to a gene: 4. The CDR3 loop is CASTGTVGNTIYF. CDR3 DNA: TGTGCCAGCACAGGGACAGTCGGAAACACCATATATTTT. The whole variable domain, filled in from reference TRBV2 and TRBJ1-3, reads EPEVTQTPSHQVTQMGQEVILRCVPISNHLYFYWYRQILGQKVEFLVSFYNNEISEKSEIFDDQFSVERPDGSNFTLKIRSTKLEDSAMYFCASTGTVGNTIYFGEGSWLTVV.

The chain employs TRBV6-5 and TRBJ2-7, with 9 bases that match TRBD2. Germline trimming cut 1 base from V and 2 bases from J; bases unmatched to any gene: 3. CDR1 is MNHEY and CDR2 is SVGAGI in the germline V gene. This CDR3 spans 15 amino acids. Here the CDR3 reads CASSYLASGAYEQYF. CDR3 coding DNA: TGTGCCAGCAGTTACTTAGCTAGCGGGGCCTACGAGCAGTACTTC.